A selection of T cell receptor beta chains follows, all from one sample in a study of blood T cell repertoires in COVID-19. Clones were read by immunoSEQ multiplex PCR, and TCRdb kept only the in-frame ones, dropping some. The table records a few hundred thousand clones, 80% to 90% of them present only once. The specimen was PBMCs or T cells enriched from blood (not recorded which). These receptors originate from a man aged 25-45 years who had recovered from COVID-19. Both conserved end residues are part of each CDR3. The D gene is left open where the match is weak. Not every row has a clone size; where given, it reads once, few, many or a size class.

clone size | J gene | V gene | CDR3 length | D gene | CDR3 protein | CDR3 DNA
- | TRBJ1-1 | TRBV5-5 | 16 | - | CASSSLPGKMNTEAFF | TGTGCCAGCAGCTCCCTCCCGGGTAAGATGAACACTGAAGCTTTCTTT
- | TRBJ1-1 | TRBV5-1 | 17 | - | CASSLTGLGVRGTEAFF | TGCGCCAGCAGCTTAACAGGGCTGGGTGTTCGTGGCACTGAAGCTTTCTTT
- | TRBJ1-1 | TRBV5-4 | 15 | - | CASSPRQGVNTEAFF | TGTGCCAGCAGCCCCAGGCAAGGCGTCAACACTGAAGCTTTCTTT
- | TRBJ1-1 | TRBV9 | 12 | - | CASSVWEGEAFF | TGTGCCAGCAGCGTATGGGAGGGTGAAGCTTTCTTT
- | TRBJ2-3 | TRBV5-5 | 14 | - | CASSLDSVTDTQYF | TGTGCCAGCAGCTTGGATTCCGTCACAGATACGCAGTATTTT
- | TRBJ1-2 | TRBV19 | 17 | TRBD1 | CASSRGTGGQMNYGYTF | TGTGCCAGTAGTAGGGGGACAGGGGGGCAAATGAACTATGGCTACACCTTC
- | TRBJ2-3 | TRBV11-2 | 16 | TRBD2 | CASRAGLAASTDTQYF | TGTGCCAGCAGGGCCGGGCTAGCGGCTTCCACAGATACGCAGTATTTT
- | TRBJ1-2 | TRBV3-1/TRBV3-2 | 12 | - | CASSREVGSYTF | TGTGCCAGCAGCCGGGAGGTGGGGAGCTACACCTTC
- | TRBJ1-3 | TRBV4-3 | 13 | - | CASSQERGNTIYF | TGCGCCAGCAGCCAAGAACGGGGAAACACCATATATTTT
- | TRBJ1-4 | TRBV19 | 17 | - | CASSIREGRRTNEKLFF | TGTGCCAGTAGTATCCGCGAGGGTCGAAGGACTAATGAAAAACTGTTTTTT
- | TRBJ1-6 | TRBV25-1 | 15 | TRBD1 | CASSGMTGVVSPLHF | TGTGCCAGCAGTGGAATGACAGGGGTGGTTTCACCCCTCCACTTT
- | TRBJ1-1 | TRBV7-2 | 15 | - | CATLLGGGMNTEAFF | TGTGCCACCCTACTCGGGGGGGGGATGAACACTGAAGCTTTCTTT
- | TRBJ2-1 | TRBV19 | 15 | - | CASSPTGSLYNEQFF | TGTGCCAGTAGTCCCACAGGGTCCCTATACAATGAGCAGTTCTTC
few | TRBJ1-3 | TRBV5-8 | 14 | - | CASSLGAAGNTIYF | TGTGCCAGCAGCTTGGGTGCAGCTGGAAACACCATATATTTT
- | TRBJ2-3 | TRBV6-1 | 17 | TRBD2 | CASSETSGGGRTDTQYF | TGTGCCAGCAGTGAAACTAGCGGGGGTGGTAGAACAGATACGCAGTATTTT
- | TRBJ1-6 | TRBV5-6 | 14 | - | CASSLMSHNSPLHF | TGTGCCAGCAGCTTAATGAGCCATAATTCACCCCTCCACTTT
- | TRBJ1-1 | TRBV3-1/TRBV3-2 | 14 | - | CASSQEYGGVGAFF | TGTGCCAGCAGCCAAGAATATGGAGGGGTCGGAGCTTTCTTT
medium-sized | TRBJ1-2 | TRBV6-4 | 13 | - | CASSDSTVDGYTF | TGTGCCAGCAGTGACTCTACGGTCGATGGCTACACCTTC
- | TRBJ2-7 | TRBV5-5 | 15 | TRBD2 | CASSPPGAGPYEQYF | TGTGCCAGCAGCCCCCCCGGAGCGGGGCCCTACGAGCAGTACTTC
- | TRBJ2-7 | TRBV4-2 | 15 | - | CASSQDSTSRGEQYF | TGTGCCAGCAGCCAAGATTCGACTAGTAGAGGCGAGCAGTACTTC
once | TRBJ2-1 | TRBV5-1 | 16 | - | CASKRTRSLGHSEQFF | TGCGCCAGCAAACGGACTCGGAGTCTCGGTCATAGTGAGCAGTTCTTC
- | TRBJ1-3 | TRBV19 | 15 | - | CASSPRLSSGNTIYF | TGTGCCAGTAGTCCCCGACTGAGCTCTGGAAACACCATATATTTT
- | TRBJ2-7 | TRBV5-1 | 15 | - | CASSLGRGRGGEQYF | TGCGCCAGCAGCTTGGGTAGGGGGCGAGGAGGGGAGCAGTACTTC
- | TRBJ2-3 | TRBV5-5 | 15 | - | CASIVLAGAGGTQYF | TGTGCCAGCATCGTCCTCGCGGGGGCGGGTGGTACGCAGTATTTT
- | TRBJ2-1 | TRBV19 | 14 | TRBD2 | CASSIVGGADEQFF | TGTGCCAGTAGTATAGTCGGGGGGGCAGATGAGCAGTTCTTC
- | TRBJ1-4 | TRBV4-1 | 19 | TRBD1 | CASSPQRTGGSPDGEKLFF | TGCGCCAGCAGCCCGCAACGGACAGGGGGCTCCCCAGACGGTGAAAAACTGTTTTTT
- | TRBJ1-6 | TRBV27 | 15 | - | CASSLNGQGNSPLHF | TGTGCCAGCAGTTTAAATGGTCAGGGGAATTCACCCCTCCACTTT